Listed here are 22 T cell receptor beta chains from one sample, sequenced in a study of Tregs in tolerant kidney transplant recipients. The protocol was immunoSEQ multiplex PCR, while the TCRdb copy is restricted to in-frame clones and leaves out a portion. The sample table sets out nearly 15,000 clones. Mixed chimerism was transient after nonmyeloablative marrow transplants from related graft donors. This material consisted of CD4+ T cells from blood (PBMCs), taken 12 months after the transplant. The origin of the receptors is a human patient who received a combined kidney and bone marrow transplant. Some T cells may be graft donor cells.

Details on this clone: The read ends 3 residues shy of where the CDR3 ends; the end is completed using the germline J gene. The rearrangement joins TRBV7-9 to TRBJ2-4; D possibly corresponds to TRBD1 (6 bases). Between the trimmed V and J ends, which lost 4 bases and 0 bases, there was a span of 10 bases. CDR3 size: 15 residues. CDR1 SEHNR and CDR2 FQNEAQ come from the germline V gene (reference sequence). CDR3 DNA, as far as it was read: TGTGCCAGCAGCTCCCAGGGGTTAGCCAAAAACATT. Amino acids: CASSSQGLAKNI. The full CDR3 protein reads CASSSQGLAKNIQYF.

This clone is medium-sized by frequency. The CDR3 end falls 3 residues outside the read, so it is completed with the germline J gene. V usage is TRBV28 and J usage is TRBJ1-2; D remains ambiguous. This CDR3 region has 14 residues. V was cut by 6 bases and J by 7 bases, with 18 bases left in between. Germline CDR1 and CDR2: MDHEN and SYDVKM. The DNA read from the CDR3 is TGTGCCAGCAGCCCCGTATCAAGGGCTGGTGGC. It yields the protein CASSPVSRAGG. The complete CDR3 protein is CASSPVSRAGGYTF.

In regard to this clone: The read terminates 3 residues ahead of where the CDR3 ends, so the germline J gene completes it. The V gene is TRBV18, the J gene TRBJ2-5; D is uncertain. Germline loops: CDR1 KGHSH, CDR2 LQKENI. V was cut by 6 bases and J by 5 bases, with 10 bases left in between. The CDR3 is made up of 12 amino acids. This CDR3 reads CASSPQMETQYF. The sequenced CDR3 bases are TGTGCCAGCTCCCCCCAGATGGAGACC.

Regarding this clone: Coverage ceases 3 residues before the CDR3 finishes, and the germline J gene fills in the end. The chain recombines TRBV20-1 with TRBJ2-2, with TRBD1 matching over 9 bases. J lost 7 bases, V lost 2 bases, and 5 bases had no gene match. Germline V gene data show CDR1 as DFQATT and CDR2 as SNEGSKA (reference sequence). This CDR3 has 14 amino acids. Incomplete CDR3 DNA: TGCAGTGCTAGACGGACAGGGGAATACGGGGAG. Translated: CSARRTGEYGE. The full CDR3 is CSARRTGEYGELFF.

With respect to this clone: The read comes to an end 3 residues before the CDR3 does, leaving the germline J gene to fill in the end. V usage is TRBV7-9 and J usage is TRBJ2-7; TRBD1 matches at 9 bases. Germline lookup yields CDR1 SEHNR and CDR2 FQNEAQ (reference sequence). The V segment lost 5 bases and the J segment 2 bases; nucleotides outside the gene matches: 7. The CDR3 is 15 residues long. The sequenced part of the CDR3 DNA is TGTGCCAGCAGCCCCTCCGGGGACAGGGCCTACGAG. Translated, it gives CASSPSGDRAYE. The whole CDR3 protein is CASSPSGDRAYEQYF.

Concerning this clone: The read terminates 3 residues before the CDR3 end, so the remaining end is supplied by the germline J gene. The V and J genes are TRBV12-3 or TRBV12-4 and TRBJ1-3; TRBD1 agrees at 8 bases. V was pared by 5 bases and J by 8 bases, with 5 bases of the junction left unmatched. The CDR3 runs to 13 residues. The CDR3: CASSRQGFYTIYF. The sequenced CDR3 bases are TGTGCCAGCAGTAGACAGGGGTTTTACACC.

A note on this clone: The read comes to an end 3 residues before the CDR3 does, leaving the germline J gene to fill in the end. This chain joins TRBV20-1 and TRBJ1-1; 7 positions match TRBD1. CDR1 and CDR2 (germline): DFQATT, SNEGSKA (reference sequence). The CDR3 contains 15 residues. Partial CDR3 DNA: TGCAGTGCTAGGGAGACAGGGTTAGGCCTTTTGAAA. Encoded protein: CSARETGLGLLK. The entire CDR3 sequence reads CSARETGLGLLKAFF.

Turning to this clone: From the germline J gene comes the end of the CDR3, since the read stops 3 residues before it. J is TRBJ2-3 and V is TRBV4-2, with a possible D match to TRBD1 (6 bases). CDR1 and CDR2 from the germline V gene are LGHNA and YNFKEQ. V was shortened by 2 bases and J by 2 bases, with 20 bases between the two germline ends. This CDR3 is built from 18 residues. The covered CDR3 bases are TGTGCCAGCAGCCAAACCAACACCATGGGGGCCTTCACAGATACG. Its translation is CASSQTNTMGAFTDT. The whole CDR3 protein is CASSQTNTMGAFTDTQYF.

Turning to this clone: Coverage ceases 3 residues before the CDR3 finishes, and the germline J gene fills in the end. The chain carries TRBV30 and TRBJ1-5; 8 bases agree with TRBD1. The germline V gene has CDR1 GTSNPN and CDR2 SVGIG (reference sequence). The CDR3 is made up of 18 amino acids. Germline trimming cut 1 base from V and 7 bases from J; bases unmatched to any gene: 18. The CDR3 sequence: CAWSEPWGAGGLRQPQHF. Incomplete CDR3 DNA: TGTGCCTGGAGTGAGCCTTGGGGGGCAGGGGGCCTTCGGCAGCCC.

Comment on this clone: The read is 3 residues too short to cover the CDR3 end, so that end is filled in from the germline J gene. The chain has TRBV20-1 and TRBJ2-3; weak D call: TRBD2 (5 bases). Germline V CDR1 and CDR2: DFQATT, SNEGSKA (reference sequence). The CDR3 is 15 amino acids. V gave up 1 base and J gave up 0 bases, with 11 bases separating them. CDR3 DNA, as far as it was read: TGCAGTGCTAGAGCGGGCGGGTTTAGCACAGATACG. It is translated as CSARAGGFSTDT. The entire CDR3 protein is CSARAGGFSTDTQYF.

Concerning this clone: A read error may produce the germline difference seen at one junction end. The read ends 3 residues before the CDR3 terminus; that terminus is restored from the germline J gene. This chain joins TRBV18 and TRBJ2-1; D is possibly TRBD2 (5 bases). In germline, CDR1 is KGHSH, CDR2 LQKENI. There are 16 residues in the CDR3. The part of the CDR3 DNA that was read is TGTGCCAGCTCATCGAGGACTCTGTCCTCCAACAATGAG. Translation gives CASSSRTLSSNNE. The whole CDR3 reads CASSSRTLSSNNEQFF.

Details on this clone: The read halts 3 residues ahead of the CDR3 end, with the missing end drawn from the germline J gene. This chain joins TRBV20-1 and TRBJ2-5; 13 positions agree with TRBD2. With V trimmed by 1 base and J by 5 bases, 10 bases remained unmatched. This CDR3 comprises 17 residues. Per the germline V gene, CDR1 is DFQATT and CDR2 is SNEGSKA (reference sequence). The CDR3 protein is CSARVALLAGGGETQYF. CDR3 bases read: TGCAGTGCTAGAGTTGCGTTACTAGCGGGAGGGGGGGAGACC.

Partial CDR3 DNA: TGTGCCATCAGGGAGGGTAGCGGGAGACGGAACACCGGGGAG. Amino acid sequence: CAIREGSGRRNTGE. In full, the CDR3 reads CAIREGSGRRNTGELFF. This chain connects TRBV10-3 to TRBJ2-2; TRBD2 matches 9 bases. Read data end 3 residues before the CDR3 end; the end is taken from the germline J gene. This CDR3 has 17 amino acids. The V and J ends lost 6 bases and 1 base, in that order; junction bases with no gene match: 9. Germline values: CDR1 ENHRY, CDR2 SYGVKD.

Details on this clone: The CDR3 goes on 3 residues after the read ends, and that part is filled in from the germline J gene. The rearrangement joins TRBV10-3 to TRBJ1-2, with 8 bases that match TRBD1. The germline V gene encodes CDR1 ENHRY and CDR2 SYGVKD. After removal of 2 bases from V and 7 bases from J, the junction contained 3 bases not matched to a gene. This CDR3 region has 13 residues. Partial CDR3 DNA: TGTGCCATCAGTGAGGGACAGGGTTTTGGC. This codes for CAISEGQGFG. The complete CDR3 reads CAISEGQGFGYTF.

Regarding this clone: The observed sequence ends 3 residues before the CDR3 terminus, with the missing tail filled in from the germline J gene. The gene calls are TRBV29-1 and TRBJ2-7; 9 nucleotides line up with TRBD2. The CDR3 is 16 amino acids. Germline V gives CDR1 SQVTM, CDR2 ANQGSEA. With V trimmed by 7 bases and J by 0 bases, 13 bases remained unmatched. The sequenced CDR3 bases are TGCAGCGCCGAGGTACCGACTAGCGGTGGCTCCTACGAG. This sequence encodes CSAEVPTSGGSYE. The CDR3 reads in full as CSAEVPTSGGSYEQYF.

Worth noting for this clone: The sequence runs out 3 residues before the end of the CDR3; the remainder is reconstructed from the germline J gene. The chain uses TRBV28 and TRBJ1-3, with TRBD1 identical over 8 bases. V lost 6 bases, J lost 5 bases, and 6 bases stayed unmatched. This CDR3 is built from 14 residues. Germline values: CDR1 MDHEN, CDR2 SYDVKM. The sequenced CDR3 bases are TGTGCCAGCAGGCCACAGGGGGTGAGAAACACC. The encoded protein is CASRPQGVRNT. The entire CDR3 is CASRPQGVRNTIYF.

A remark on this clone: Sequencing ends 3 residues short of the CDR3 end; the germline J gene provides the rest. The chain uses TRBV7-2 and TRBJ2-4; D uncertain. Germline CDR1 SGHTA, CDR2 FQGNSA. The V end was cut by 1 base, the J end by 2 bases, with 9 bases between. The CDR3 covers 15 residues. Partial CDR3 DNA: TGTGCCAGCAGCTTAGGACTCGCCCCCAAAAACATT. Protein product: CASSLGLAPKNI. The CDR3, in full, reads CASSLGLAPKNIQYF. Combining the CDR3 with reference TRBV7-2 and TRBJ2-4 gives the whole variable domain GAGVSQSPSNKVTEKGKDVELRCDPISGHTALYWYRQSLGQGLEFLIYFQGNSAPDKSGLPSDRFSAERTGGSVSTLTIQRTQQEDSAVYLCASSLGLAPKNIQYFGAGTRLSVL.

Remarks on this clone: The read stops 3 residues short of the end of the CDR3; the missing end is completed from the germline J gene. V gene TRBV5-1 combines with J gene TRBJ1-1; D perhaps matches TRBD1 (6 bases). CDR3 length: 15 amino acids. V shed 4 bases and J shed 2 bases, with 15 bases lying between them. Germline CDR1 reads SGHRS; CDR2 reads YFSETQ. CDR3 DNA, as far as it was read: TGCGCCAGCAGCAGGTCCCCAGGGGATAACACTGAA. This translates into CASSRSPGDNTE. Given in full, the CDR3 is CASSRSPGDNTEAFF.

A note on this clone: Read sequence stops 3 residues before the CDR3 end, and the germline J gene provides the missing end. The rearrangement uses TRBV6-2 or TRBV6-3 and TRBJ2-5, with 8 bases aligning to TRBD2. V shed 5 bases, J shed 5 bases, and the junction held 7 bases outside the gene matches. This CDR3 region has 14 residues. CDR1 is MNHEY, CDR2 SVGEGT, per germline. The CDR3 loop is CASSMSGRGETQYF. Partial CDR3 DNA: TGTGCCAGCAGTATGAGCGGGAGAGGGGAGACC.

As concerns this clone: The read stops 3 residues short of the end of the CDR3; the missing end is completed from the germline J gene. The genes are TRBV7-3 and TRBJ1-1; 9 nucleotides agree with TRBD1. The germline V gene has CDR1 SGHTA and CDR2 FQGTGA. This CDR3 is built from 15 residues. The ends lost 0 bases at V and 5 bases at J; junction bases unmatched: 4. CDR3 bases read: TGTGCCAGCAGCTTAACTCGACAGGGGGTGACTGAA. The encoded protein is CASSLTRQGVTE. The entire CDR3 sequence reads CASSLTRQGVTEAFF.

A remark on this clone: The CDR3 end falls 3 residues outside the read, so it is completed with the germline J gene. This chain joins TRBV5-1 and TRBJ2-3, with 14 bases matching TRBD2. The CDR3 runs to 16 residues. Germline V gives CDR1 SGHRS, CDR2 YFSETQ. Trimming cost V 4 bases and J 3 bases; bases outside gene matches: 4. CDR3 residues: CASSTGTSGRTDTQYF. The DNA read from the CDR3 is TGCGCCAGCAGCACCGGGACTAGCGGGAGAACAGATACG.

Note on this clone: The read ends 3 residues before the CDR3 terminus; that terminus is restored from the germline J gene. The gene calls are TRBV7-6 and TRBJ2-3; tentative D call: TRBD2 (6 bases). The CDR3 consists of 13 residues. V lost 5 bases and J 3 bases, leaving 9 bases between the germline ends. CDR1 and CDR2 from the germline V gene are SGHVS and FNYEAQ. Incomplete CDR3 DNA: TGTGCCAGCAGCCAGACTAGGACAGATACG. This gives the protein CASSQTRTDT. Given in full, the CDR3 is CASSQTRTDTQYF.